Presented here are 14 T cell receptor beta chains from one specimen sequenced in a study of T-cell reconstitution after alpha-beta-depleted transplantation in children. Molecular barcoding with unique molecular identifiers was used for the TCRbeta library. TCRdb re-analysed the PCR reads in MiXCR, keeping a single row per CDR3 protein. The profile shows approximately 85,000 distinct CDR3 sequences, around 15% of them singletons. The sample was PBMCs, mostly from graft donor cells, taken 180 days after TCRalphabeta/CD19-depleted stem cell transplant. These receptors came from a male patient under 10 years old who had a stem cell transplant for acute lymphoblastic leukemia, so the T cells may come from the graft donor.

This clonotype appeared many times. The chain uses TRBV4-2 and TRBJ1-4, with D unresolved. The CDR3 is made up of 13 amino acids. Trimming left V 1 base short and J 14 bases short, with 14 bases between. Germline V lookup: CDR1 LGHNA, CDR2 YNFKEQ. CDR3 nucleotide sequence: TGTGCCAGCAGCCAAGTGGACCGCGGAATTCTGTTTTTT. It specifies CASSQVDRGILFF.

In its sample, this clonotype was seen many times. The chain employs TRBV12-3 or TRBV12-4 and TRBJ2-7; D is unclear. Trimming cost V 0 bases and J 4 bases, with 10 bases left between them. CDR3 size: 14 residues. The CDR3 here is CASSLAGLLYEQYF. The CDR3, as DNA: TGTGCCAGCAGTTTAGCGGGATTACTATACGAGCAGTACTTC.

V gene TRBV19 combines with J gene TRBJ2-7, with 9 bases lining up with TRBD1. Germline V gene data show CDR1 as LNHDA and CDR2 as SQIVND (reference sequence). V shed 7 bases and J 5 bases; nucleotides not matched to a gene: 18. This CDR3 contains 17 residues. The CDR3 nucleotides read TGTGCCAGTAAAGAGGGGACAGGGATCCCAATGAACAACGAGCAGTACTTC. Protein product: CASKEGTGIPMNNEQYF.

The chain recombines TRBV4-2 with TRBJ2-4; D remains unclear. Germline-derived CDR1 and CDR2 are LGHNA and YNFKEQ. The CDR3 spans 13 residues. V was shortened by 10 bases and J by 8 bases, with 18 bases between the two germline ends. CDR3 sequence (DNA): TGTGCCATGGGCCCTGGGGTGGGTGACATTCAGTACTTC. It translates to CAMGPGVGDIQYF.

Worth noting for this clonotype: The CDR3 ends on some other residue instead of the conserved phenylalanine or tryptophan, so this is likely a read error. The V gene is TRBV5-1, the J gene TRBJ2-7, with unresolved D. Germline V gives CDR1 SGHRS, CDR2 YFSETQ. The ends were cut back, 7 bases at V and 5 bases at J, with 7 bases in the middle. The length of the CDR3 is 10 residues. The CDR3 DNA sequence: TGCGCCAGCCTAAGGCACGAGCAGTACTCC. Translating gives CASLRHEQYS.

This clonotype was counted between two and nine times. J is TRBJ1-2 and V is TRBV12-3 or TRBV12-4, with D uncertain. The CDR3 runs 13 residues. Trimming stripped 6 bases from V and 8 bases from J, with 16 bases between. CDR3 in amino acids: CASRLFEENGYTF. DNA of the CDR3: TGTGCCAGCAGACTCTTCGAGGAGAACGGCTACACCTTC.

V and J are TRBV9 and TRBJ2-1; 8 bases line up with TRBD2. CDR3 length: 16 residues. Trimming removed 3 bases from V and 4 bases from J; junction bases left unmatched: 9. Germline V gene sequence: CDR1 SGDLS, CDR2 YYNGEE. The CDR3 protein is CASSAVAGMTYNEQFF. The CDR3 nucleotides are TGTGCCAGCAGCGCGGTAGCGGGGATGACTTACAATGAGCAGTTCTTC.

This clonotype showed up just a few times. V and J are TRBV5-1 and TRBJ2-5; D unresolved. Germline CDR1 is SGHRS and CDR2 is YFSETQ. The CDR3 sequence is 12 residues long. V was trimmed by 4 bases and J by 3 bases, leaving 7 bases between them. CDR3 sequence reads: CASSPTKETQYF. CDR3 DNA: TGCGCCAGCAGCCCCACTAAAGAGACCCAGTACTTC. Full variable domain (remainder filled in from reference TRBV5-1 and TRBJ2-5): KAGVTQTPRYLIKTRGQQVTLSCSPISGHRSVSWYQQTPGQGLQFLFEYFSETQRNKGNFPGRFSGRQFSNSRSEMNVSTLELGDSALYLCASSPTKETQYFGPGTRLLVL.

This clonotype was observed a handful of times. The CDR3, as DNA: TGCGCCAGCAGCTCAGCGACCGGGACTGGCCGTTACGAGCAGTACTTC. It codes for CASSSATGTGRYEQYF. The J gene is TRBJ2-7, the V gene TRBV5-1; tentative D call: TRBD2 (6 bases). The CDR3 is 16 amino acids. V lost 3 bases, J lost 4 bases, and 20 bases lay in between. Germline CDR1 reads SGHRS; CDR2 reads YFSETQ.

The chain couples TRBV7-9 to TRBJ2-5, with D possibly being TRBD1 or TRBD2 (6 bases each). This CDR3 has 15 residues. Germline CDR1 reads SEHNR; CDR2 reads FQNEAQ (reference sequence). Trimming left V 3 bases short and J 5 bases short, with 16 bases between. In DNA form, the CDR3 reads TGTGCCAGCAGCTTCCATCGGGGGCTGGAGGAGACCCAGTACTTC. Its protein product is CASSFHRGLEETQYF.

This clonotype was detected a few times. CDR3 nucleotides: TGCAGCGTGACCGGGACAGGAGCTAACTATGGCTACACCTTC. Its translation: CSVTGTGANYGYTF. This chain links TRBV29-1 with TRBJ1-2; 8 positions match TRBD1. Looked up from germline, CDR1 is SQVTM and CDR2 is ANQGSEA. With V trimmed by 6 bases and J by 0 bases, 6 bases remained unmatched. This CDR3 has 14 residues.

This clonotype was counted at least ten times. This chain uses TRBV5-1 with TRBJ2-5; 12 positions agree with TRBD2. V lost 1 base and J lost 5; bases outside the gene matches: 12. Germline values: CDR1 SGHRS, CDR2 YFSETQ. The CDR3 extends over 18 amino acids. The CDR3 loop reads CASSLLTSGRWAGETQYF. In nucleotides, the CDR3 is TGCGCCAGCAGCTTGCTGACTAGCGGGAGATGGGCCGGGGAGACCCAGTACTTC.

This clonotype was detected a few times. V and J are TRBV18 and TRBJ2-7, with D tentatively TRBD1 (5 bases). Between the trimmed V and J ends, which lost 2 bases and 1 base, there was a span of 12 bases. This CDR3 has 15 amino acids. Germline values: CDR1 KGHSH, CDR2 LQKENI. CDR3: CASSPLPGLSYEQYF. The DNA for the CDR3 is TGTGCCAGCTCACCATTGCCAGGGCTATCCTACGAGCAGTACTTC.

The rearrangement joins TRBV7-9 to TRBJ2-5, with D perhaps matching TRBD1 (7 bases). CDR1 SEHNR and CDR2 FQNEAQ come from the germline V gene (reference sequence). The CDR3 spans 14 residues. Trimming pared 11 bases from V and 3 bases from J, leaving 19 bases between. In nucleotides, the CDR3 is TGTGCCGGACGGAGCGGGCAGGGGGAAGAGACCCAGTACTTC. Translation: CAGRSGQGEETQYF.